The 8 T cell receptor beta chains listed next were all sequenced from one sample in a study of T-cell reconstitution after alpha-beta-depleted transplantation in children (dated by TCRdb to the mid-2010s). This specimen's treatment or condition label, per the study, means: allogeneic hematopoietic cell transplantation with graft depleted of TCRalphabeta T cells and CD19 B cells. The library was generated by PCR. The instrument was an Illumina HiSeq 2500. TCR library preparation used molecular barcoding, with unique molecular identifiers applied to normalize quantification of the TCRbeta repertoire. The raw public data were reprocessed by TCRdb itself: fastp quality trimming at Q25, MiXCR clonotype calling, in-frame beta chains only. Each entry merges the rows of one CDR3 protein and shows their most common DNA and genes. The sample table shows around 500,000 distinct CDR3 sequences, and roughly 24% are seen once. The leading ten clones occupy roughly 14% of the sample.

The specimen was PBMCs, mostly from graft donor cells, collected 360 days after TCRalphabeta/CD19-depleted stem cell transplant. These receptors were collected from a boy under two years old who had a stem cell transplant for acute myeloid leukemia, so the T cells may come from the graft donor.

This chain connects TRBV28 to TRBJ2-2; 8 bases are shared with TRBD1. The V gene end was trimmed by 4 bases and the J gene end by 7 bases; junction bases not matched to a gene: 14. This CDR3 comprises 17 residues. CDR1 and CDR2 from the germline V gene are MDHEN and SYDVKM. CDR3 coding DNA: TGTGCCAGCAGTTCCCACAGGACAGGGTTTCGTGGCGGGGAGCTGTTTTTT. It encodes CASSSHRTGFRGGELFF.

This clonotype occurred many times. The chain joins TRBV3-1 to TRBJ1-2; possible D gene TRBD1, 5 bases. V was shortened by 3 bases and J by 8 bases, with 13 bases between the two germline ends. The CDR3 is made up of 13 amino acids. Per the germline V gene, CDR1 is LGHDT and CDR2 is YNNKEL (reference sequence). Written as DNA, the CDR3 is TGTGCCAGCAGCCAGGGGGAGCTAGGAGGCTACACCTTC. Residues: CASSQGELGGYTF.

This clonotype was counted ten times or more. The CDR3 DNA reads TGTGCCAGCAGTTTAAATTCACAGTACGAGCAGTACGTC. As protein: CASSLNSQYEQYV. This rearrangement joins TRBV12-3 or TRBV12-4 to TRBJ2-7; no definite D call. The CDR3 has 13 amino acids. Deletions cut 2 bases from V and 4 bases from J, with 9 bases between.

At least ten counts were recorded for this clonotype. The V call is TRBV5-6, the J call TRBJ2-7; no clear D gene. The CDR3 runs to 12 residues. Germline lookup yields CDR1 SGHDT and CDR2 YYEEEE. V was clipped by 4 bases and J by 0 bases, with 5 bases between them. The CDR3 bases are TGTGCCAGCAGCCATCTCTCCTACGAGCAGTACGTC. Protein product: CASSHLSYEQYV.

The CDR3 loop reads CRLRHVSYGYTF. CDR3 nucleotides: TGCAGGCTTCGCCACGTTAGCTATGGCTACACCTTC. This chain joins TRBV20-1 and TRBJ1-2; D is ambiguous. Germline lookup yields CDR1 DFQATT and CDR2 SNEGSKA (reference sequence). This CDR3 contains 12 residues.

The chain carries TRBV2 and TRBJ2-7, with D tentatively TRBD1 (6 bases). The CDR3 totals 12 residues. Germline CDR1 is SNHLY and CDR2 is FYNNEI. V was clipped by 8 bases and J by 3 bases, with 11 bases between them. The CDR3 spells CASGGHRYEQYV. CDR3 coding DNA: TGTGCCAGCGGGGGACATCGCTACGAGCAGTACGTC.

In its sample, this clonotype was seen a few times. CDR3 sequence reads: CSASKELNEKLFF. The DNA of the CDR3 is TGCAGTGCTAGTAAGGAGCTGAATGAAAAACTGTTTTTT. The rearrangement uses TRBV20-1 and TRBJ1-4; D is unclear. CDR1 is DFQATT, CDR2 SNEGSKA, per germline (reference sequence). Trimming stripped 3 bases from V and 5 bases from J, with 10 bases between. CDR3 size: 13 residues.

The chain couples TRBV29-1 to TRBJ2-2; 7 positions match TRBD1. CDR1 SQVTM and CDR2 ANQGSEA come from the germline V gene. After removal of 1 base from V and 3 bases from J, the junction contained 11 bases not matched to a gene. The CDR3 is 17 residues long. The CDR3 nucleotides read TGCAGCGTTGAAGTACCGGGACAGTCCTCGTACACCGGGGAGCTGTTTTTT. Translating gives CSVEVPGQSSYTGELFF.